This T cell receptor beta chain was captured by sequencing in a study of radiation and T cells in renal cell carcinoma. Trimming removed 1 base from V and 9 bases from J, with 7 bases in between. CDR1 and CDR2 (germline): MGHRA, YSYEKL. The length of the CDR3 is 12 residues. Time point: blood 4 weeks post-SBRT, at nephrectomy. Treatment specified: 15 Gy SBRT to primary tumor, nephrectomy 4 weeks later. Nephrectomy followed 15 Gy stereotactic body radiation by 4 weeks. The tumor was a clear cell renal cell carcinoma. Profiled with immunoSEQ multiplex PCR; TCRdb holds only in-frame clones, not every one. The sample records around 180,000 clones, about 87% being singletons. A few counts support this clone.

This TCR was sampled from a woman aged 45-59 years with renal cell carcinoma. The chain is built from TRBV4-1 and TRBJ2-1; unclear D gene. This specimen consisted of blood, obtained from a patient whose treatment included radiotherapy and nephrectomy. CDR3 amino acids: CASSQVVGEQFF. Here the CDR3 DNA reads TGCGCCAGCAGCCAAGTGGTCGGTGAGCAGTTCTTC.